This TCR beta chain was sequenced in a study of OX40 agonist ivuxolimab in advanced cancers. Study-level information: Past anti-PD-1, anti-PD-L1 or anti-CTLA-4 therapy was accepted, and approximately 37% had received some. One hepatocellular carcinoma and two cutaneous melanoma patients partially responded. The study, taken as a whole, reports: CD8+ T cells were the subset that, on average, had more expanded clones than CD4+.

In the case of this clone: Its antigen is unknown.

At cycle 4 day 1, cycle 7 day 1, and baseline, blood was sampled. Measured with immunoSEQ multiplex PCR; TCRdb has only the in-frame clones, and not every one. The sample has under 75,000 clones; about 86% are singletons. The CDR3 runs 14 residues. The germline gives CDR1 SGHVS, CDR2 FNYEAQ. V lost 1 base and J lost 1, with 7 bases in between. The chain joins TRBV7-6 to TRBJ1-1, with a tentative D call TRBD1 (5 bases). This specimen consisted of CD4+ or CD8+ T cells sorted from blood, obtained in a trial of the OX40 agonist ivuxolimab. The TCR was taken from an adult with an advanced solid tumor such as melanoma, head and neck, liver or kidney cancer. CDR3 protein: CASSLVTGNTEAFF. In DNA, the CDR3 is TGTGCCAGCAGCTTAGTAACAGGGAACACTGAAGCTTTCTTT.